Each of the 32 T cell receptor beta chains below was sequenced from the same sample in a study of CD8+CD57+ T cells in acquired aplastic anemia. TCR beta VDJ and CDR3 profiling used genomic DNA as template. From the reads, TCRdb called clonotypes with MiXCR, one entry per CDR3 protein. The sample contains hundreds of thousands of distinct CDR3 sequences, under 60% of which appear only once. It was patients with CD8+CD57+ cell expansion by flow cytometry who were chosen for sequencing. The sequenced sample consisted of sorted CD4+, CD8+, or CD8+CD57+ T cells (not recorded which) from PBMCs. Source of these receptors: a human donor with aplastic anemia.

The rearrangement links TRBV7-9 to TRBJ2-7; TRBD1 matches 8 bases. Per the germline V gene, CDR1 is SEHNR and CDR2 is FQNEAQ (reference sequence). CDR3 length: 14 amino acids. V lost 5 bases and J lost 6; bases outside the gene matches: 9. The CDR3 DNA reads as TGTGCCAGCAGCCTCGGACAGGGTATCACCGAGCAGTACTTC. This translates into CASSLGQGITEQYF.

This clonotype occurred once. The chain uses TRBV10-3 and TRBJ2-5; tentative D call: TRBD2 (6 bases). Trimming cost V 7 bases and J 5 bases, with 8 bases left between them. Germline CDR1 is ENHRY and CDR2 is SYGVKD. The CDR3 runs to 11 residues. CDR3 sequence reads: CAITGGETQYF. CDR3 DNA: TGTGCCATCACTGGGGGGGAGACCCAGTACTTC.

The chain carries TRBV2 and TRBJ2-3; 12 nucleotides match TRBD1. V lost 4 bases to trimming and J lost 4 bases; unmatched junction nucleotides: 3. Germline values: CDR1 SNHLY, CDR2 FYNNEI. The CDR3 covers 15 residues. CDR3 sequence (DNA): TGTGCCAGCAGTGCGGGGACAGGGGGCGCAGATACGCAGTATTTT. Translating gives CASSAGTGGADTQYF.

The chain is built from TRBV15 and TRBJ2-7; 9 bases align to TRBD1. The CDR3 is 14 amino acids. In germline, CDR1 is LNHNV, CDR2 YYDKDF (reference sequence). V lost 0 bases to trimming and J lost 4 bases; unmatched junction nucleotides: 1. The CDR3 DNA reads TGTGCCACCAGCAGAGAAGGGACAGGGTACGAGCAGTACTTC. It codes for CATSREGTGYEQYF.

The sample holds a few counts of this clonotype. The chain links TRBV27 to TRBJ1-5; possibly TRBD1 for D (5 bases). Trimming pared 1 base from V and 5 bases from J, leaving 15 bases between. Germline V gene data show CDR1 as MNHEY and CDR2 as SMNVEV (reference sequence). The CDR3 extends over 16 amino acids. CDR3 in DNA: TGTGCCAGCAGTTTATACTCAGGGAGGTTCGATCAGCCCCAGCATTTT. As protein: CASSLYSGRFDQPQHF.

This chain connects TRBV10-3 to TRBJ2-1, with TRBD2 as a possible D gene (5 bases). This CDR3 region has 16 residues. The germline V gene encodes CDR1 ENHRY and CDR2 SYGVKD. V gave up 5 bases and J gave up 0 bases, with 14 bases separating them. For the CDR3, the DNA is TGTGCCATCAGTCTAACTAGGATGAGCTCCTACAATGAGCAGTTCTTC. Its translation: CAISLTRMSSYNEQFF.

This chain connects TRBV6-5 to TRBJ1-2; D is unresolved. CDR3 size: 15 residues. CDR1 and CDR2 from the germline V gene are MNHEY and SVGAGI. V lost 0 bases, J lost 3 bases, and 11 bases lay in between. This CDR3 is CASSYSEAGYYGYTF. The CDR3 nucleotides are TGTGCCAGCAGTTACTCGGAGGCAGGCTACTATGGCTACACCTTC.

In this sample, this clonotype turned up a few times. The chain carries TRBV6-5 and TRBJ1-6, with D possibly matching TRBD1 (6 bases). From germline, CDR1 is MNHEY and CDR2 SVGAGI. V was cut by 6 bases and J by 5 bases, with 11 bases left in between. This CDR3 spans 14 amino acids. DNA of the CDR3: TGTGCCAGCAGAAGACAGGCGAATAATTCACCCCTCCACTTT. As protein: CASRRQANNSPLHF.

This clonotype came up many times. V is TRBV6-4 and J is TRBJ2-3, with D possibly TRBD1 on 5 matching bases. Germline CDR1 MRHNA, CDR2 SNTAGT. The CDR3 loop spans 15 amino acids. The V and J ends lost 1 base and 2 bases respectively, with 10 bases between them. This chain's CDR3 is CASSDFGADTDTQYF. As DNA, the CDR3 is TGTGCCAGCAGTGACTTTGGGGCGGACACAGATACGCAGTATTTT.

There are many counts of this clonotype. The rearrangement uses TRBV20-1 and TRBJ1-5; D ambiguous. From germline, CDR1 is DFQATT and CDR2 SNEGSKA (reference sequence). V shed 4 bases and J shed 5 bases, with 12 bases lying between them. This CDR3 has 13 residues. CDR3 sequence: CSAKLGSYQPQHF. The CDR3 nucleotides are TGCAGTGCTAAACTGGGGTCGTATCAGCCCCAGCATTTT.

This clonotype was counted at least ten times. The CDR3 protein is CASSVEGGQIYEQYF. The CDR3 bases are TGTGCCAGCAGCGTAGAGGGGGGACAGATCTACGAGCAGTACTTC. This chain connects TRBV9 to TRBJ2-7; D may be TRBD1 (7 bases). CDR3 length: 15 residues. V lost 0 bases, J lost 3 bases, and 13 bases lay in between. Germline assignment: CDR1 SGDLS and CDR2 YYNGEE.

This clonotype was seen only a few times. CDR3 protein: CATRSLLGGGSGRAGELFF. The CDR3 DNA reads as TGTGCCACCAGATCACTACTAGGCGGAGGTAGCGGGCGGGCCGGGGAGCTGTTTTTT. The J gene is TRBJ2-2, the V gene TRBV28; TRBD2 matches 7 bases. V shed 10 bases and J 6 bases; nucleotides not matched to a gene: 26. This CDR3 contains 19 residues. Germline-derived CDR1 and CDR2 are MDHEN and SYDVKM.

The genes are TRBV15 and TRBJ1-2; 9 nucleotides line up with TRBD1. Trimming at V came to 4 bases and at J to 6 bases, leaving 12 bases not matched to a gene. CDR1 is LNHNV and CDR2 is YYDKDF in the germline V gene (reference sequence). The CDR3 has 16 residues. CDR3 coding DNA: TGTGCCACCAGCAAAGGGACTGCGGGACAGGGAAATGGCTACACCTTC. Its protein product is CATSKGTAGQGNGYTF.

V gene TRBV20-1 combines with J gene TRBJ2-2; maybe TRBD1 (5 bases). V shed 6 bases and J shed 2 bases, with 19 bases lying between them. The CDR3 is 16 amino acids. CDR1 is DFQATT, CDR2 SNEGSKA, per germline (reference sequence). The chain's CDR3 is CSAYPPRGRNTGELFF. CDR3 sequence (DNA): TGCAGTGCGTACCCTCCAAGGGGCCGTAACACCGGGGAGCTGTTTTTT.

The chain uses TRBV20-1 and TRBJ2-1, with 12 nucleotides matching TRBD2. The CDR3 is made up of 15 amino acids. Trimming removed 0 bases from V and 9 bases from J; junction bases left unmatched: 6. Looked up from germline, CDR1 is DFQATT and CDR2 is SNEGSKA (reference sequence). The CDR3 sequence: CSARDHLAGGVEQFF. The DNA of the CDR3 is TGCAGTGCTAGAGATCACCTAGCGGGGGGGGTTGAGCAGTTCTTC.

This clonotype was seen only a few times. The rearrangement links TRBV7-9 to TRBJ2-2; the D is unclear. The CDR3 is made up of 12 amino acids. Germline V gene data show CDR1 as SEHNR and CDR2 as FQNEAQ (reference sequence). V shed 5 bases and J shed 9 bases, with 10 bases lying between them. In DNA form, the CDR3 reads TGTGCCAGCAGCCTCATATCCAGGGAGCTGTTTTTT. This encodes CASSLISRELFF.

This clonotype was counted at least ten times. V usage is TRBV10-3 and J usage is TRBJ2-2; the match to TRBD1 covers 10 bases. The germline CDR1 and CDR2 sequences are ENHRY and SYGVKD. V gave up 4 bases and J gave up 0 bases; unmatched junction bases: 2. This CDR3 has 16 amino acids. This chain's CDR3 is CAISGQGATNTGELFF. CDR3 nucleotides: TGTGCCATCAGTGGACAGGGGGCAACGAACACCGGGGAGCTGTTTTTT.

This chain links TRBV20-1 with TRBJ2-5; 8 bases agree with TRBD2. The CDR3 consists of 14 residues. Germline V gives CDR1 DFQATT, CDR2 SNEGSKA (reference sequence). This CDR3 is CSALQAAGEETQYF. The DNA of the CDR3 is TGCAGCGCTCTGCAGGCAGCGGGGGAAGAGACCCAGTACTTC.

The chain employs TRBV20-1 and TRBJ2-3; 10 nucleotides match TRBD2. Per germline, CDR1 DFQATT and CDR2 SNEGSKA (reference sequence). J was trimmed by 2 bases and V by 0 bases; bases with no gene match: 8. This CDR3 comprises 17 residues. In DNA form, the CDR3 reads TGCAGTGCTAGAGACAGCGGGAGGGCTTGGACCACAGATACGCAGTATTTT. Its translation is CSARDSGRAWTTDTQYF.

In nucleotides, the CDR3 is TGCAGCGTTGAAGAGCACATTGGTGTCGAAGCTTTCTTT. This gives the protein CSVEEHIGVEAFF. The chain links TRBV29-1 to TRBJ1-1; D is unclear. Germline V gives CDR1 SQVTM, CDR2 ANQGSEA. The CDR3 is 13 amino acids. The V gene lost 0 bases and the J gene lost 8 bases, with 13 bases spanning the gap.

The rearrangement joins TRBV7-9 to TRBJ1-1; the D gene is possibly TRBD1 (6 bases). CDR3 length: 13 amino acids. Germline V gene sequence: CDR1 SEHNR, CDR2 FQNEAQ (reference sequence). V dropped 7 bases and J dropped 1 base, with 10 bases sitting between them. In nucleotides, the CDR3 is TGTGCCAGCACCGGACAGTCGAACACTGAAGCTTTCTTT. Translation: CASTGQSNTEAFF.

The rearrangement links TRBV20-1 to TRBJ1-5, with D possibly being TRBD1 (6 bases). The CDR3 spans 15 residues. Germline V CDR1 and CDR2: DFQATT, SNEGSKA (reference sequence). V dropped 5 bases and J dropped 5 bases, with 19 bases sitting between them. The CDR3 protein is CSARESGHIYQPQHF. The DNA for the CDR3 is TGCAGTGCTCGGGAGTCGGGACATATCTATCAGCCCCAGCATTTT.

The CDR3 coding sequence is TGTGCCAGCAGCTTGACCGGGGCCGAAAACATTCAGTACTTC. As protein: CASSLTGAENIQYF. The chain is built from TRBV5-5 and TRBJ2-4; either TRBD1 or TRBD2 may fit D (5 bases each). The CDR3 has 14 amino acids. The V gene lost 1 base and the J gene lost 5 bases, with 10 bases spanning the gap. Germline CDR1 SGHKS, CDR2 YYEKEE (reference sequence).

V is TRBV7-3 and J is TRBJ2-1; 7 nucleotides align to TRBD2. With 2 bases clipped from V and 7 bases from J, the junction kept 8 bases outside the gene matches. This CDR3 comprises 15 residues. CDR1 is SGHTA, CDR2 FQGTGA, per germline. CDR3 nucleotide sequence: TGTGCCAGCAGCTTATCAAGCGGGAATGAAAATGAGCAGTTCTTC. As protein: CASSLSSGNENEQFF.

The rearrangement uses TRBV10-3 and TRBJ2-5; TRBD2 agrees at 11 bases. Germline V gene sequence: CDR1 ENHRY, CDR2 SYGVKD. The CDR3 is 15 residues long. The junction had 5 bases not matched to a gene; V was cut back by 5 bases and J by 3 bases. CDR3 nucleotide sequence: TGTGCCATCAGTAGACTAGCGGGACAGAAAGAGACCCAGTACTTC. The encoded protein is CAISRLAGQKETQYF.

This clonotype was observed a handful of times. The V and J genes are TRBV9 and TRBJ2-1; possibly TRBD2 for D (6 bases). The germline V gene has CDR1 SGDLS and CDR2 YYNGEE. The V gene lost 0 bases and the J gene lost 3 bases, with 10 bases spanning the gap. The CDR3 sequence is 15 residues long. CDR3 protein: CASSVDAGHYNEQFF. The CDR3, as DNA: TGTGCCAGCAGCGTAGATGCGGGGCACTACAATGAGCAGTTCTTC.

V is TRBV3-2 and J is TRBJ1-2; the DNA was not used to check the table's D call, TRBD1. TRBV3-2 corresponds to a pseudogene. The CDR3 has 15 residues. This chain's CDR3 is CASSQDRGEPYGYTF. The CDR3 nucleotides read TGTGCCAGCAGCCAAGATCGAGGGGAACCCTATGGCTACACCTTC.

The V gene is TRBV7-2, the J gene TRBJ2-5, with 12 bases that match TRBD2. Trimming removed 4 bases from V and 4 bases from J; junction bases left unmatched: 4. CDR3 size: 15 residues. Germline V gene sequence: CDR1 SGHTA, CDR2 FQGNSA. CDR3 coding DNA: TGTGCCAGCAGCTCCGAGGGACTAGCGGGAGAGACCCAGTACTTC. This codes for CASSSEGLAGETQYF.

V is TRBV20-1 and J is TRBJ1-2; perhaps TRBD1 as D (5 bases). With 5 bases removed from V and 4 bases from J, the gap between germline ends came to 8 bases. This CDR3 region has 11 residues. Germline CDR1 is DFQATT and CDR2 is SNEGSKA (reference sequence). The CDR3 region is CSASDIYGYTF. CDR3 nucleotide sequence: TGCAGTGCTTCGGACATCTATGGCTACACCTTC.

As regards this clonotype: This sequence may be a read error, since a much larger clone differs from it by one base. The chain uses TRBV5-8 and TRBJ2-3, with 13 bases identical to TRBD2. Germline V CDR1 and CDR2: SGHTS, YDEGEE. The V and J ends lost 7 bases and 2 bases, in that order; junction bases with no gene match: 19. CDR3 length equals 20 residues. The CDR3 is CASGQDSDRTSGGPTDTQYF. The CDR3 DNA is TGTGCCAGCGGCCAAGATTCGGACCGGACTAGCGGGGGCCCCACAGATACGCAGTATTTT.

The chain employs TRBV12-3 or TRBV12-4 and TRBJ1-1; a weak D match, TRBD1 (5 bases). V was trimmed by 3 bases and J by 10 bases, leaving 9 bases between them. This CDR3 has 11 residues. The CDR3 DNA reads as TGTGCCAGCAGTTTCGGGGCGGGAGCTTTCTTT. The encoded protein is CASSFGAGAFF.

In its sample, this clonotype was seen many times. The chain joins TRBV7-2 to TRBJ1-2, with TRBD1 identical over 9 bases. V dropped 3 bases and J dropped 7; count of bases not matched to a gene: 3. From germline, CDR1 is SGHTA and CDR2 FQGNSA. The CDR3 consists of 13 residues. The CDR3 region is CASSLGQGSGYTF. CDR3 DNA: TGTGCCAGCAGCTTGGGACAGGGATCTGGCTACACCTTC.